What follows are 10 T cell receptor beta chains derived from one specimen sequenced in a study of CD8+ T cells in alopecia areata. Investigators isolated RNA and reverse transcribed it into cDNA to act as the sequencing template. TCRdb's table, derived via immunoSEQ multiplex PCR, lists solely in-frame clones and lacks some. Of 150,000 to 200,000 clones detected, about 60% appear once; the ten largest clones hold 4.8%. Sequencing was done on a sample of CD4+ T cells sorted from blood. Receptors originate from a human donor in good health.

This clone was detected once. V and J are TRBV29-1 and TRBJ2-1, with TRBD1 identical over 9 bases. The ends lost 8 bases at V and 7 bases at J; junction bases unmatched: 9. The length of the CDR3 is 13 residues. In germline, CDR1 is SQVTM, CDR2 ANQGSEA. DNA of the CDR3: TGCAGCCAAACAGGGGGCGGTGGGAATGAGCAGTTCTTC. Translating gives CSQTGGGGNEQFF.

The J gene is TRBJ1-2, the V gene TRBV29-1; no clear D. The CDR3 sequence is 8 residues long. The V end was cut by 8 bases, the J end by 13 bases, with 11 bases between. Germline values: CDR1 SQVTM, CDR2 ANQGSEA. The CDR3 region is CSRHHATF. The CDR3 DNA sequence: TGCAGCCGACACCACGCCACCTTC.

This clone was seen a single time. The same CDR3 can be traced to other DNA sequences in this sample. The chain links TRBV29-1 to TRBJ2-3; D unclear. The CDR3 length is 11 residues. V was shortened by 5 bases and J by 3 bases, with 6 bases between the two germline ends. Germline V gene data show CDR1 as SQVTM and CDR2 as ANQGSEA. CDR3 coding DNA: TGCAGCGTTTCAAGGACAGATACGCAGTATTTT. It yields the protein CSVSRTDTQYF.

This clone was detected only a few times. J is TRBJ2-3 and V is TRBV11-2; 7 bases match TRBD1. Germline V gene sequence: CDR1 SGHAT, CDR2 FQNNGV. This CDR3 has 15 amino acids. V lost 4 bases, J lost 1 base, and 5 bases stayed unmatched. The CDR3 loop reads CASSSDRLGTDTQYF. For the CDR3, the DNA is TGTGCCAGCAGCTCGGACAGGTTGGGCACAGATACGCAGTATTTT.

The V gene is TRBV30, the J gene TRBJ2-5; 8 positions agree with TRBD2. The CDR3 sequence is 12 residues long. The V gene's germline CDR1 is GTSNPN and CDR2 SVGIG (reference sequence). J was trimmed by 9 bases and V by 3 bases; bases with no gene match: 6. The CDR3 loop reads CAWSPGGGAQYF. The DNA for the CDR3 is TGTGCCTGGAGCCCGGGGGGGGGAGCCCAGTACTTC.

This clone was detected only a few times. Written as DNA, the CDR3 is TGCGCCAGCAGCCGGGTCGGCGGGAGGTCAACCTACGAGCAGTACTTC. Translation: CASSRVGGRSTYEQYF. V gene TRBV5-1 combines with J gene TRBJ2-7; 8 bases line up with TRBD2. Germline assignment: CDR1 SGHRS and CDR2 YFSETQ. The CDR3 loop spans 16 amino acids. The ends lost 4 bases at V and 2 bases at J; junction bases unmatched: 11. The variable domain in full, with the rest retrieved from reference TRBV5-1 and TRBJ2-7, is KAGVTQTPRYLIKTRGQQVTLSCSPISGHRSVSWYQQTPGQGLQFLFEYFSETQRNKGNFPGRFSGRQFSNSRSEMNVSTLELGDSALYLCASSRVGGRSTYEQYFGPGTRLTVT.

J is TRBJ1-2 and V is TRBV2; possibly TRBD1 for D (6 bases). CDR1 SNHLY and CDR2 FYNNEI come from the germline V gene. CDR3 size: 13 residues. The V end lost 5 bases, the J end lost 8 bases, and 15 bases lay between the germline ends. The CDR3 here is CASSPQGLAGYTF. The CDR3 DNA reads TGTGCCAGCAGTCCACAGGGTCTGGCGGGCTACACCTTC.

The sample holds a few counts of this clone. CDR3 nucleotides: TGCGCCAGCAGCTTGGGGAGGGGTGAAAAACTGTTTTTT. This sequence encodes CASSLGRGEKLFF. J is TRBJ1-4 and V is TRBV5-1; TRBD1 might be the D (5 bases). This CDR3 has 13 residues. V was clipped by 0 bases and J by 7 bases, with 7 bases between them. The germline gives CDR1 SGHRS, CDR2 YFSETQ.

This clone was seen a single time. The chain employs TRBV2 and TRBJ2-7; D unclear. The V gene's germline CDR1 is SNHLY and CDR2 FYNNEI. This CDR3 has 13 residues. V was clipped by 6 bases and J by 2 bases, with 11 bases between them. The CDR3 region has the DNA TGTGCCAGCAGCGGGCCTTCAACCTACGAGCAGTACTTC. It is translated as CASSGPSTYEQYF.

CDR3 residues: CASSTGLYEQYF. For the CDR3, the DNA is TGTGCCAGCAGTACCGGCTTATACGAGCAGTACTTC. The chain employs TRBV2 and TRBJ2-7, with no clear D. V was cut by 5 bases and J by 4 bases, with 9 bases left in between. CDR3 length: 12 residues. Per the germline V gene, CDR1 is SNHLY and CDR2 is FYNNEI.